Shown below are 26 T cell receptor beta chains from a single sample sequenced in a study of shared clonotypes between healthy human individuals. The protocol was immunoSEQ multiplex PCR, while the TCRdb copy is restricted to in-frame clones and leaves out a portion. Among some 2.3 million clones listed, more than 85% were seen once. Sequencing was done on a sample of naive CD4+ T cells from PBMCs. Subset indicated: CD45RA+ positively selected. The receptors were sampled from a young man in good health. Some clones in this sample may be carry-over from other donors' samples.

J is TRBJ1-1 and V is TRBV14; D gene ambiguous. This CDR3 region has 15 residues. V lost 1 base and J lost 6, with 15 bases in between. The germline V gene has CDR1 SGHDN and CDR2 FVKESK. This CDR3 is CASSQGFGSSPEAFF. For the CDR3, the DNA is TGTGCCAGCAGCCAAGGGTTCGGTTCAAGCCCTGAAGCTTTCTTT.

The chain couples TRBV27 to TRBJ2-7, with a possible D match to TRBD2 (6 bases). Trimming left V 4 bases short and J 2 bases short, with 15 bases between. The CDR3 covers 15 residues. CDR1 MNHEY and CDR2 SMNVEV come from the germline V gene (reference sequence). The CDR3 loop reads CASSSPLRGTYEQYF. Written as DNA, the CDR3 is TGTGCCAGCAGTTCCCCCCTCCGCGGGACCTACGAGCAGTACTTC.

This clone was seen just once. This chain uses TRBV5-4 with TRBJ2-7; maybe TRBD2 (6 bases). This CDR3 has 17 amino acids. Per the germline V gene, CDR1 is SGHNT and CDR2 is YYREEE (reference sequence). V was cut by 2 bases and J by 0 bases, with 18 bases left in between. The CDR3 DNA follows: TGTGCCAGCAGCTTAAAGTCAGGGACTGGGGGCTCCTACGAGCAGTACTTC. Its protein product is CASSLKSGTGGSYEQYF.

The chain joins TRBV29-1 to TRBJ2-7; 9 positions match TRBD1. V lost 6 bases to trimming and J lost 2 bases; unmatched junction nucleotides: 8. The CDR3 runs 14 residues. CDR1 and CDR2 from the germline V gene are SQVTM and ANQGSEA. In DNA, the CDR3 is TGCAGCGTGTGGCGGGACAGGGCACCCTACGAGCAGTACTTC. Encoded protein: CSVWRDRAPYEQYF.

In nucleotides, the CDR3 is TGTGCCAGCAGCTTAGCAGGGTCGGTGGAGACCCAGTACTTC. This sequence encodes CASSLAGSVETQYF. The rearrangement links TRBV7-2 to TRBJ2-5; D gene unclear. The CDR3 is 14 amino acids. Trimming stripped 0 bases from V and 5 bases from J, with 10 bases between. The V gene's germline CDR1 is SGHTA and CDR2 FQGNSA.

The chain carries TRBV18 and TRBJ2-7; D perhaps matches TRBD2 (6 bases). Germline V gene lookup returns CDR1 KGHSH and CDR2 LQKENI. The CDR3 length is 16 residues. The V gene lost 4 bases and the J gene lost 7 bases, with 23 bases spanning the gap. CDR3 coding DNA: TGTGCCAGCTCACGAATTATCCCGACTAGTGGCTTAGAGCAGTACTTC. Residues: CASSRIIPTSGLEQYF. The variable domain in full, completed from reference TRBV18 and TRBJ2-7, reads NAGVMQNPRHLVRRRGQEARLRCSPMKGHSHVYWYRQLPEEGLKFMVYLQKENIIDESGMPKERFSAEFPKEGPSILRIQQVVRGDSAAYFCASSRIIPTSGLEQYFGPGTRLTVT.

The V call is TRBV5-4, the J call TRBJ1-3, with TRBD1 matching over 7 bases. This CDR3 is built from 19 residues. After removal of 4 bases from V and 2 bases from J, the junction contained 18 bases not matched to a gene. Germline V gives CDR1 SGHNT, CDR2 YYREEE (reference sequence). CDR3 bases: TGTGCCAGCAGCCTTCGACAGGGTGATTCCCCGTTAGCTGGAAACACCATATATTTT. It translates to CASSLRQGDSPLAGNTIYF.

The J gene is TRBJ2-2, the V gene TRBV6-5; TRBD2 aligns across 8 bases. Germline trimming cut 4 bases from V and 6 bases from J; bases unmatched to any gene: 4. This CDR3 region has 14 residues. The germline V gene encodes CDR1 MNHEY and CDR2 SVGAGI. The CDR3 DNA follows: TGTGCCAGCAGTTTACGGGGACTAGCCGGGGAGCTGTTTTTT. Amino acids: CASSLRGLAGELFF.

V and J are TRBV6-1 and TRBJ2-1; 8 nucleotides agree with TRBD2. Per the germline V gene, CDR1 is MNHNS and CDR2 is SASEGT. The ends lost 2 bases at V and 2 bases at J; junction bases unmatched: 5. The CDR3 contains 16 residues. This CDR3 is CASSELAGRAYNEQFF. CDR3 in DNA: TGTGCCAGCAGTGAATTAGCGGGGAGAGCCTACAATGAGCAGTTCTTC.

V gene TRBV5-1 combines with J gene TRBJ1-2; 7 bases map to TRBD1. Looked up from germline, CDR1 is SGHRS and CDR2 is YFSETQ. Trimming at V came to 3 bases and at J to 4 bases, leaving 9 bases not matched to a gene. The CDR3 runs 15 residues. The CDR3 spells CASSSGQPSGYGYTF. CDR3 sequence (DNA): TGCGCCAGCAGCTCGGGACAGCCTTCAGGCTATGGCTACACCTTC.

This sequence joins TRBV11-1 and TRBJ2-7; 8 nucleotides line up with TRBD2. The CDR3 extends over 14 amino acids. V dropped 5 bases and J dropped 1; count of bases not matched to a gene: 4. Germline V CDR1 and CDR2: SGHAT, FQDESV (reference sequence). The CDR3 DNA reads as TGTGCCAGCAGCGATATAGCGGGATCCTACGAGCAGTACTTC. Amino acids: CASSDIAGSYEQYF.

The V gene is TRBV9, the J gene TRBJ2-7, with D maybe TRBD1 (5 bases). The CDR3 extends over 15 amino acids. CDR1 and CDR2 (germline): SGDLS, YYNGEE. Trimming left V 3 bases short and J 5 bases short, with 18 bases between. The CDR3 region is CASSAQGDSAHEQYF. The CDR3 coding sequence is TGTGCCAGCAGCGCCCAGGGCGACAGCGCCCACGAGCAGTACTTC.

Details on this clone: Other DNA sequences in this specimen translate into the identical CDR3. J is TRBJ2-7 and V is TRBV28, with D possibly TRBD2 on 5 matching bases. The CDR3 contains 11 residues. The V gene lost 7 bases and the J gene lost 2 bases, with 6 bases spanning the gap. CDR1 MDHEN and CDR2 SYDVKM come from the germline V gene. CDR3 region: CASTGAYEQYF. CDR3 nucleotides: TGTGCCAGCACCGGGGCCTACGAGCAGTACTTC.

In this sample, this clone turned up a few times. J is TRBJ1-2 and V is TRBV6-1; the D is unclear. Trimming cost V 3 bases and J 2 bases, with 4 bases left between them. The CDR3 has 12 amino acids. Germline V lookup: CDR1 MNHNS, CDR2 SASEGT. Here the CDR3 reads CASSDHNYGYTF. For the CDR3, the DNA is TGTGCCAGCAGTGACCACAACTATGGCTACACCTTC.

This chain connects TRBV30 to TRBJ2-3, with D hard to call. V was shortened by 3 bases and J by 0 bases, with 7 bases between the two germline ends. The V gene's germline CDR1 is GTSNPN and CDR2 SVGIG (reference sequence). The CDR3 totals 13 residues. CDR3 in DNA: TGTGCCTGGAGCACGTCCAGCACAGATACGCAGTATTTT. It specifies CAWSTSSTDTQYF. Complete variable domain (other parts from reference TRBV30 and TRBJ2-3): SQTIHQWPATLVQPVGSPLSLECTVEGTSNPNLYWYRQAAGRGLQLLFYSVGIGQISSEVPQNLSASRPQDRQFILSSKKLLLSDSGFYLCAWSTSSTDTQYFGPGTRLTVL.

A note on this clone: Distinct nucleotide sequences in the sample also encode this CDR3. CDR3 coding DNA: TGTGCCAGCAGCGTACGGGGGCTCGATGAAAAACTGTTTTTT. Protein product: CASSVRGLDEKLFF. This chain uses TRBV9 with TRBJ1-4; D possibly corresponds to TRBD1 (6 bases). Germline V gene lookup returns CDR1 SGDLS and CDR2 YYNGEE. The CDR3 is 14 amino acids. Trimming removed 1 base from V and 6 bases from J, with 10 bases in between.

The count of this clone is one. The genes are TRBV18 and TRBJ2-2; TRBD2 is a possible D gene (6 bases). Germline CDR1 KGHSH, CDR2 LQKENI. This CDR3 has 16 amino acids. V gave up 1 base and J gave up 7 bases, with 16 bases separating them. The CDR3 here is CASSPRQRAAYGELFF. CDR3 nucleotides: TGTGCCAGCTCACCACGACAGCGGGCGGCTTACGGGGAGCTGTTTTTT.

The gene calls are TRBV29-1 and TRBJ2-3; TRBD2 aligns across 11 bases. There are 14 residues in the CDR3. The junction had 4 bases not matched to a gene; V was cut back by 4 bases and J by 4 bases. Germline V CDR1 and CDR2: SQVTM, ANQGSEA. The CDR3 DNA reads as TGCAGCGTTGTACTAGCGGGAGCAGCAGATACGCAGTATTTT. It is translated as CSVVLAGAADTQYF.

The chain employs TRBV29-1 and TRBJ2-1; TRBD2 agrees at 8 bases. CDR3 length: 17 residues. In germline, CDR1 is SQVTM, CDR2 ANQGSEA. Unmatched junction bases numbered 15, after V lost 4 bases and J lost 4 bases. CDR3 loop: CSVGPRRGGPPYNEQFF. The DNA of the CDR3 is TGCAGCGTTGGTCCGCGTCGGGGGGGGCCCCCTTACAATGAGCAGTTCTTC.

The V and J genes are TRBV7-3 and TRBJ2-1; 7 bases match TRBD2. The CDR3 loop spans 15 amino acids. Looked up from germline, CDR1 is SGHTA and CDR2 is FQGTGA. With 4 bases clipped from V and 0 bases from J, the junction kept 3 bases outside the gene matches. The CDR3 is CASSWGGTSYNEQFF. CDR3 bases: TGTGCCAGCAGCTGGGGGGGAACCTCCTACAATGAGCAGTTCTTC.

The CDR3 DNA sequence: TGTGCCATTGCACTAGCGGGAGGCCTAAATGAGCAGTTCTTC. Translating gives CAIALAGGLNEQFF. The genes are TRBV10-3 and TRBJ2-1; 12 positions match TRBD2. Germline loops: CDR1 ENHRY, CDR2 SYGVKD. Unmatched junction bases numbered 7, after V lost 9 bases and J lost 7 bases. This CDR3 comprises 14 residues.

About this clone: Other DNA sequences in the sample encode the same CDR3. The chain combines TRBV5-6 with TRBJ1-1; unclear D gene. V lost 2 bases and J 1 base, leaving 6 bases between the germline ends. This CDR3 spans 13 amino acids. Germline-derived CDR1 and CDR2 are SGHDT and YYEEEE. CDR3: CASSLLGNTEAFF. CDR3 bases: TGTGCCAGCAGCTTATTGGGGAACACTGAAGCTTTCTTT. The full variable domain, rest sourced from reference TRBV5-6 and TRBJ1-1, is DAGVTQSPTHLIKTRGQQVTLRCSPKSGHDTVSWYQQALGQGPQFIFQYYEEEERQRGNFPDRFSGHQFPNYSSELNVNALLLGDSALYLCASSLLGNTEAFFGQGTRLTVV.

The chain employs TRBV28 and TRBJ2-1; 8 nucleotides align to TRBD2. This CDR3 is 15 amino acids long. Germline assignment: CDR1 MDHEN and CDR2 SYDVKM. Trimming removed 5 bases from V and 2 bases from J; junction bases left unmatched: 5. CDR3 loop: CASSTSGKTYNEQFF. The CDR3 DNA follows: TGTGCCAGCAGTACTAGCGGTAAGACCTACAATGAGCAGTTCTTC.

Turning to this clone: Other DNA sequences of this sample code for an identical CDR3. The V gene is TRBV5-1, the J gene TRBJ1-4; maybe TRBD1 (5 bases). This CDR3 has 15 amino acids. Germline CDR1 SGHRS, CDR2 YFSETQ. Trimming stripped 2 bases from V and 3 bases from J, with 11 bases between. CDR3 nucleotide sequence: TGCGCCAGCAGCTTTGGAGGGACCCCTAATGAAAAACTGTTTTTT. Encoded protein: CASSFGGTPNEKLFF.

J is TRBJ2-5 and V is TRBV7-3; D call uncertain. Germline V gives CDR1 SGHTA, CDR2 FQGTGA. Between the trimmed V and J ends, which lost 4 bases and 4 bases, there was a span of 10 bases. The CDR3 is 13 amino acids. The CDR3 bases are TGTGCCAGCAGCTCACAATGGGGAGAGACCCAGTACTTC. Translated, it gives CASSSQWGETQYF.

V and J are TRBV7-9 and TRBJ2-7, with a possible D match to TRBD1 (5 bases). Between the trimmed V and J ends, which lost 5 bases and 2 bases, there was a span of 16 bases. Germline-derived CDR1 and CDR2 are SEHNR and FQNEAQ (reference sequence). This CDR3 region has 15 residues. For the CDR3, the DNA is TGTGCCAGCAGCCACGCGTCAGGGTCCCCCTACGAGCAGTACTTC. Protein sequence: CASSHASGSPYEQYF. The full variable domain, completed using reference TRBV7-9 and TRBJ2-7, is DTGVSQNPRHKITKRGQNVTFRCDPISEHNRLYWYRQTLGQGPEFLTYFQNEAQLEKSRLLSDRFSAERPKGSFSTLEIQRTEQGDSAMYLCASSHASGSPYEQYFGPGTRLTVT.